This T cell receptor (beta chain) was recovered during a study of T cell repertoires in cytomegalovirus infection. Overall study context: Matching HLA type and CMV infection were both indicated by public TCR beta signatures. General observations from the study: Within the response measured ex vivo, HLA-C-restricted CMV-specific TCR beta clonotypes were dominant. Pooled public TCR beta family frequency picked out CMV carriers with the relevant HLA.

The CDR3 spans 13 residues. V lost 7 bases and J 1 base, leaving 10 bases between the germline ends. One entry per CDR3 protein, called by TCRdb with MiXCR from the reads. The table includes 250,000 to 400,000 distinct CDR3 sequences, 25% detected once. This clonotype was detected only a few times. The antigen remains unidentified. The chain combines TRBV12-3 or TRBV12-4 with TRBJ1-1; the D gene is possibly TRBD1 (5 bases). This TCR was recovered from a human donor in good health (CMV status not recorded). Some clones in this sample may be carry-over from other donors' samples. Sequencing used cultured PBMCs, obtained from culture after CMV antigen stimulation. This CDR3 reads CASNDGQNTEAFF. Here the CDR3 DNA reads TGTGCCAGCAATGATGGACAGAACACTGAAGCTTTCTTT.